This T cell receptor beta chain comes out of a study of shared clonotypes between healthy human individuals. There are 15 residues in the CDR3. CDR1 and CDR2 from the germline V gene are LNHDA and SQIVND (reference sequence). V was clipped by 6 bases and J by 5 bases; unmatched bases: 4. The protocol was immunoSEQ multiplex PCR, while the TCRdb copy is restricted to in-frame clones and leaves out a portion. The table has more than 400,000 clones, roughly 80% seen once; the top ten hold 12%. The sample was PBMCs. This sequence was found in a woman aged 40 to 50 in good health. Some clones in this sample may be carry-over from other donors' samples. The chain couples TRBV19 to TRBJ2-2; 12 nucleotides align to TRBD2. In DNA form, the CDR3 reads TGTGCCAGTAGATGGACTAGCGGGATTACCGGGGAGCTGTTTTTT. This sequence encodes CASRWTSGITGELFF.